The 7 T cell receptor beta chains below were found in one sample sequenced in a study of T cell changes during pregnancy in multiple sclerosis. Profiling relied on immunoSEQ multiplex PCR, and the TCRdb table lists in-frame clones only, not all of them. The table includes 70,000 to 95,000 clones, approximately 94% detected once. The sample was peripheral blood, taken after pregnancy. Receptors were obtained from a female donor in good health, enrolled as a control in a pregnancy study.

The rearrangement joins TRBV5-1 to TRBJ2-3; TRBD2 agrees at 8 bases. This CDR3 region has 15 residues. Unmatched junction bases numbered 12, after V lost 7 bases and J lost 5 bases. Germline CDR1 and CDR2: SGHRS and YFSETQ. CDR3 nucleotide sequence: TGCGCCAGCGGAAAAGCGGGGGCCGCGGGAGATACGCAGTATTTT. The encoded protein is CASGKAGAAGDTQYF.

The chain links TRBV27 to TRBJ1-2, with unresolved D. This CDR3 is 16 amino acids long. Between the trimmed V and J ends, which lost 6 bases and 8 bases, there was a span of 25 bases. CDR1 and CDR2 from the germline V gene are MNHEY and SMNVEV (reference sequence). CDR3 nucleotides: TGTGCCAGCAGATCGGTAGGAGCGGCCAGTATTAGGGGCTACACCTTC. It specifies CASRSVGAASIRGYTF.

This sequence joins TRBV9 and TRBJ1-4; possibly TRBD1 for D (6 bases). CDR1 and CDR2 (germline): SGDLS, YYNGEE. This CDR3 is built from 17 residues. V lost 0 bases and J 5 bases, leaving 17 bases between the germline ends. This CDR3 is CASSVGLGAQGNEKLFF. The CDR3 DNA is TGTGCCAGCAGCGTAGGCTTGGGGGCGCAGGGGAATGAAAAACTGTTTTTT.

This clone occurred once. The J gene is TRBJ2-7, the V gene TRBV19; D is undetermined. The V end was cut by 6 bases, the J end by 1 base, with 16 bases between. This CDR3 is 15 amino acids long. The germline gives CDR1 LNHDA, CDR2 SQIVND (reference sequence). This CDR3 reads CASREQPLGSYEQYF. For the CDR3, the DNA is TGTGCCAGTAGGGAACAGCCTCTCGGATCCTACGAGCAGTACTTC.

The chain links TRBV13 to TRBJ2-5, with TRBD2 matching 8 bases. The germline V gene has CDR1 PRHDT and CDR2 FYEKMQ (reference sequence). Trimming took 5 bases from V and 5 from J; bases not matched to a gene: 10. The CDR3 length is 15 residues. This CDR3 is CASSLFRGGKETQYF. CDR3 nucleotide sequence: TGTGCCAGCAGCCTCTTCCGCGGGGGGAAGGAGACCCAGTACTTC.

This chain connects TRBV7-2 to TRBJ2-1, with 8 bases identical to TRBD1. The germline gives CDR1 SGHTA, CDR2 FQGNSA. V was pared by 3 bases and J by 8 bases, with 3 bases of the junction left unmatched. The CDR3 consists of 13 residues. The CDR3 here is CASSFAGGDEQFF. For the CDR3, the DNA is TGTGCCAGCAGCTTTGCAGGGGGCGATGAGCAGTTCTTC.

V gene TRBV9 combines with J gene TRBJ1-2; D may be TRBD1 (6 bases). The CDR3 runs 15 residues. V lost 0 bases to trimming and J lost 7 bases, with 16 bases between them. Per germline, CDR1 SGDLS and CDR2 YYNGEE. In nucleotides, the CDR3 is TGTGCCAGCAGCGTAGAACTAGGGGGTGTCAGTGGCTACACCTTC. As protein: CASSVELGGVSGYTF.